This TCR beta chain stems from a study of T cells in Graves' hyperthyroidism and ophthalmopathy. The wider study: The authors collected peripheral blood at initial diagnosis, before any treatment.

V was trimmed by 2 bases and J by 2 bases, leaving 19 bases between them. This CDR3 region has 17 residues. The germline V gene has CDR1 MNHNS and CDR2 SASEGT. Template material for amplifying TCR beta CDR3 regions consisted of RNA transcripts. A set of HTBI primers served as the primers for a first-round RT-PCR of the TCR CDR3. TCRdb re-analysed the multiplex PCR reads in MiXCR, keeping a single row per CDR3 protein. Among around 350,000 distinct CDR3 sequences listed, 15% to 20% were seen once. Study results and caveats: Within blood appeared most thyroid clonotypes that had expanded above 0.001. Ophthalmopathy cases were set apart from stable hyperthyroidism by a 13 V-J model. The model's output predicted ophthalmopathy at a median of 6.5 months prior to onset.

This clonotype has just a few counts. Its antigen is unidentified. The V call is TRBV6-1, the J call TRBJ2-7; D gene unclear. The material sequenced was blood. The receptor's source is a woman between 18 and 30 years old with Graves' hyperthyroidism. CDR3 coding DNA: TGTGCCAGCAGTGAACCCGTAATGGCCTTCCGAGCCTACGAGCAGTACTTC. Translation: CASSEPVMAFRAYEQYF.